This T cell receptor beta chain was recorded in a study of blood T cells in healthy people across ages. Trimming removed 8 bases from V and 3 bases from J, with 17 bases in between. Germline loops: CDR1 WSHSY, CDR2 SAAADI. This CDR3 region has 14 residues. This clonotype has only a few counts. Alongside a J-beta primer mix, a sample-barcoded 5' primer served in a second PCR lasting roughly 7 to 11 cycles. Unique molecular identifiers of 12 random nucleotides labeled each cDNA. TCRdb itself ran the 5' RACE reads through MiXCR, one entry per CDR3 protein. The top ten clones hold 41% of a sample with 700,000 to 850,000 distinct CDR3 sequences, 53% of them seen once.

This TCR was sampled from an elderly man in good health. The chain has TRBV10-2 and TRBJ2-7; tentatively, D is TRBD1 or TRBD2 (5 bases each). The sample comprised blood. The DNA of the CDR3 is TGCGCCAGCCGGGGCGTGGGCGGGCTCTACGAGCAGTACTTC. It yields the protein CASRGVGGLYEQYF.